One and the same sample provided the 14 T cell receptor beta chains below, sequenced in a study of T cell responses to AZD1222 COVID-19 vaccine. Method: immunoSEQ multiplex PCR; TCRdb's copy keeps in-frame clones and lacks some. The sample records about 93,000 clones, approximately 83% being singletons. The sample consisted of peripheral blood, taken on day 0 of AZD1222 vaccination. All receptors come from an adult in good health.

V usage is TRBV9 and J usage is TRBJ1-1, with TRBD1 identical over 7 bases. The CDR3 is 13 residues long. Germline-derived CDR1 and CDR2 are SGDLS and YYNGEE. The trim removed 2 bases at V and 3 bases at J, leaving 1 base unmatched. In nucleotides, the CDR3 is TGTGCCAGCAGCGTGCAGGGGGACACTGAAGCTTTCTTT. Translated, it gives CASSVQGDTEAFF.

This chain connects TRBV6-5 to TRBJ1-5; no definite D call. The CDR3 spans 14 residues. Germline lookup yields CDR1 MNHEY and CDR2 SVGAGI. Trimming left V 6 bases short and J 3 bases short, with 12 bases between. CDR3 nucleotide sequence: TGTGCCAGCAGAGTTGACAAGTACAATCAGCCCCAGCATTTT. It codes for CASRVDKYNQPQHF.

As DNA, the CDR3 is TGTGCCAGCAGCCTAACGGGACAGGGCACAGATACGCAGTATTTT. Amino acids: CASSLTGQGTDTQYF. The chain recombines TRBV3-1 (or the pseudogene TRBV3-2) with TRBJ2-3; 8 bases match TRBD1. This CDR3 has 15 amino acids. CDR1 is LGHDT, CDR2 YNNKEL, per germline (reference sequence). The ends lost 4 bases at V and 1 base at J; junction bases unmatched: 4.

The chain couples TRBV11-3 to TRBJ2-1; weak D call: TRBD2 (6 bases). The CDR3 runs to 18 residues. V was clipped by 2 bases and J by 6 bases, with 23 bases between them. CDR1 is SGHNT, CDR2 YENEEA, per germline. The CDR3 DNA reads as TGTGCCAGCAGCTTATCGGAGGGCCTAGCTGTCGGAGCCAATGAGCAGTTCTTC. This sequence encodes CASSLSEGLAVGANEQFF.

The genes are TRBV6-5 and TRBJ1-4; the D is unclear. This CDR3 is built from 15 residues. Germline V gene sequence: CDR1 MNHEY, CDR2 SVGAGI. V lost 6 bases and J 5 bases, leaving 16 bases between the germline ends. Here the CDR3 reads CASRRSIGPNEKLFF. The DNA for the CDR3 is TGTGCCAGCAGACGAAGCATAGGACCGAATGAAAAACTGTTTTTT.

The chain recombines TRBV7-8 with TRBJ1-4; D gene ambiguous. V was clipped by 3 bases and J by 7 bases, with 12 bases between them. Per the germline V gene, CDR1 is SGHVS and CDR2 is FQNEAQ. This CDR3 has 14 amino acids. The CDR3 here is CASSFDVRGEKLFF. The CDR3 DNA reads TGTGCCAGCAGCTTCGACGTTCGGGGTGAAAAACTGTTTTTT.

CDR3 residues: CASSQVGGQETQYF. The CDR3 DNA reads as TGTGCCAGCAGTCAAGTCGGAGGCCAAGAGACCCAGTACTTC. The V call is TRBV7-3, the J call TRBJ2-5; D might be TRBD2 (5 bases). This CDR3 has 14 amino acids. Trimming took off 6 bases at V and 1 base at J, with 12 bases between the two ends. CDR1 and CDR2 (germline): SGHTA, FQGTGA. Based on the CDR3 plus reference TRBV7-3 and TRBJ2-5, the full variable domain is GAGVSQTPSNKVTEKGKYVELRCDPISGHTALYWYRQSLGQGPEFLIYFQGTGAADDSGLPNDRFFAVRPEGSVSTLKIQRTERGDSAVYLCASSQVGGQETQYFGPGTRLLVL.

The V gene is TRBV6-5, the J gene TRBJ2-2, with 10 bases lining up with TRBD2. Germline V gives CDR1 MNHEY, CDR2 SVGAGI. The CDR3 is made up of 15 amino acids. J lost 4 bases, V lost 3 bases, and 2 bases had no gene match. CDR3 amino acids: CASSYVAGGTGELFF. CDR3 nucleotides: TGTGCCAGCAGTTATGTAGCGGGGGGCACCGGGGAGCTGTTTTTT.

V is TRBV9 and J is TRBJ2-1, with D hard to call. Germline lookup yields CDR1 SGDLS and CDR2 YYNGEE. V lost 1 base and J 1 base, leaving 12 bases between the germline ends. This CDR3 has 16 residues. CDR3 bases: TGTGCCAGCAGCGTACTTGGCAGATCGTCCTACAATGAGCAGTTCTTC. It is translated as CASSVLGRSSYNEQFF.

To note about this clone: The same CDR3 also results from other DNA sequences found in this sample. The chain joins TRBV5-1 to TRBJ2-7; D is possibly TRBD1 (7 bases). V was clipped by 0 bases and J by 2 bases, with 12 bases between them. The CDR3 spans 15 residues. Germline-derived CDR1 and CDR2 are SGHRS and YFSETQ. CDR3 sequence: CASSLGGTAPYEQYF. The CDR3 DNA sequence: TGCGCCAGCAGCTTGGGCGGGACAGCCCCCTACGAGCAGTACTTC.

The J gene is TRBJ1-2, the V gene TRBV7-2, with 8 bases lining up with TRBD1. V dropped 7 bases and J dropped 4; count of bases not matched to a gene: 8. There are 14 residues in the CDR3. Germline V CDR1 and CDR2: SGHTA, FQGNSA. The CDR3 nucleotides are TGTGCCAGCACCAAGACAGGGGCCGTCTATGGCTACACCTTC. Its protein product is CASTKTGAVYGYTF.

The genes are TRBV7-2 and TRBJ2-2, with 7 bases fitting TRBD2. J was trimmed by 6 bases and V by 4 bases; bases with no gene match: 11. The germline CDR1 and CDR2 sequences are SGHTA and FQGNSA. This CDR3 contains 16 residues. In DNA, the CDR3 is TGTGCCAGCAGCTACCGCCCTGGGGGGGGTTCCGGGGAGCTGTTTTTT. Translating it yields CASSYRPGGGSGELFF. The full variable domain, rest sourced from reference TRBV7-2 and TRBJ2-2, is GAGVSQSPSNKVTEKGKDVELRCDPISGHTALYWYRQSLGQGLEFLIYFQGNSAPDKSGLPSDRFSAERTGGSVSTLTIQRTQQEDSAVYLCASSYRPGGGSGELFFGEGSRLTVL.

The chain is built from TRBV15 and TRBJ1-2, with 7 positions matching TRBD1. The CDR3 loop spans 15 amino acids. Germline CDR1 reads LNHNV; CDR2 reads YYDKDF (reference sequence). Trimming cost V 0 bases and J 2 bases; bases outside gene matches: 3. The CDR3 sequence: CATSREGTANYGYTF. The DNA for the CDR3 is TGTGCCACCAGCAGAGAGGGGACAGCCAACTATGGCTACACCTTC. Full variable domain (remainder filled in from reference TRBV15 and TRBJ1-2): DAMVIQNPRYQVTQFGKPVTLSCSQTLNHNVMYWYQQKSSQAPKLLFHYYDKDFNNEADTPDNFQSRRPNTSFCFLDIRSPGLGDTAMYLCATSREGTANYGYTFGSGTRLTVV.

The chain uses TRBV5-1 and TRBJ2-2; TRBD1 matches at 7 bases. The CDR3 is 14 residues long. V was pared by 4 bases and J by 5 bases, with 5 bases of the junction left unmatched. Germline V gene data show CDR1 as SGHRS and CDR2 as YFSETQ. CDR3 sequence: CASSRGQETGELFF. CDR3 sequence (DNA): TGCGCCAGCAGCAGAGGACAGGAAACCGGGGAGCTGTTTTTT.